The clone carrying this T cell receptor (beta chain) appeared once. Antigen unknown. Using immunoSEQ multiplex PCR, the repertoire was profiled, and TCRdb retains in-frame clones only, with some absent. Of roughly 120,000 clones listed, nearly 90% are singletons. Germline CDR1 is SGHRS and CDR2 is YFSETQ. The CDR3 consists of 14 residues. V lost 3 bases, J lost 3 bases, and 13 bases lay in between. These data are taken from a study of T cell responses to AZD1222 COVID-19 vaccine. Overall study results and limits: Two AZD1222 doses significantly raised spike-specific TCR breadth and depth over controls. Clonal diversity may have been underestimated in mostly white British donors. Targeting of unmutated variant regions was reportedly seen in nearly half of spike-specific TCRs.

This sequence joins TRBV5-1 and TRBJ2-7; no reliable D call. The sequencing here drew on peripheral blood, taken on day 0 of MenACWY control vaccination. The TCR was taken from an adult in good health. The CDR3 sequence is CASSSDRRSYEQYF. As DNA, the CDR3 is TGCGCCAGCAGCTCGGACCGACGGAGCTACGAGCAGTACTTC.